A single sample gave rise to the 13 T cell receptor beta chains below, sequenced in a study of cytomegalovirus exposure and HLA in healthy donors. The PCR was carried out with 60 Vbeta primers and 13 Jbeta primers. TCRdb's table, derived via immunoSEQ multiplex PCR, lists solely in-frame clones and lacks some. The sample gives more than 50,000 clones, 75% of which show up once; roughly 25% is in the top ten. Specimen: PBMCs. The receptors originated from a woman aged 40 to 50 in good health and CMV-seropositive.

This rearrangement joins TRBV9 to TRBJ2-1; 8 bases match TRBD2. Germline values: CDR1 SGDLS, CDR2 YYNGEE. V was clipped by 0 bases and J by 9 bases; unmatched bases: 8. The CDR3 contains 15 residues. CDR3 region: CASSVVPGGPGEQFF. The CDR3 DNA reads as TGTGCCAGCAGCGTAGTACCGGGGGGGCCGGGTGAGCAGTTCTTC. The variable domain in full, completed from reference TRBV9 and TRBJ2-1, reads DSGVTQTPKHLITATGQRVTLRCSPRSGDLSVYWYQQSLDQGLQFLIQYYNGEERAKGNILERFSAQQFPDLHSELNLSSLELGDSALYFCASSVVPGGPGEQFFGPGTRLTVL.

The CDR3 is CASTPGPPGVSPDTQYF. The CDR3 nucleotides are TGTGCCAGCACCCCCGGCCCTCCAGGGGTCAGTCCAGATACGCAGTATTTT. This chain links TRBV7-9 with TRBJ2-3, with a tentative D call TRBD1 (6 bases). Germline V gene sequence: CDR1 SEHNR, CDR2 FQNEAQ (reference sequence). V was clipped by 7 bases and J by 4 bases, with 24 bases between them. The CDR3 loop spans 17 amino acids.

The gene calls are TRBV7-8 and TRBJ1-1; D is ambiguous. This CDR3 is 14 amino acids long. Trimming shortened V by 1 base and J by 4 bases, and 10 bases separated the two germline ends. CDR1 is SGHVS and CDR2 is FQNEAQ in the germline V gene. CDR3 region: CASSLDGYSTEAFF. The CDR3 nucleotides are TGTGCCAGCAGCTTAGACGGGTATAGCACTGAAGCTTTCTTT.

A single count supports this clone. This chain links TRBV5-1 with TRBJ1-1, with a possible D match to TRBD1 (6 bases). The V end was cut by 7 bases, the J end by 3 bases, with 16 bases between. Looked up from germline, CDR1 is SGHRS and CDR2 is YFSETQ. The CDR3 is 14 amino acids. The CDR3 loop reads CASSKAKGDTEAFF. The CDR3 region has the DNA TGCGCCAGCTCGAAAGCGAAGGGGGACACTGAAGCTTTCTTT.

V and J are TRBV4-3 and TRBJ2-7, with 7 nucleotides matching TRBD1. The germline gives CDR1 LGHNA, CDR2 YSLEER. The length of the CDR3 is 15 residues. Unmatched junction bases numbered 7, after V lost 0 bases and J lost 5 bases. CDR3 DNA sequence: TGCGCCAGCAGCCAAGATCAGAGGGGGCCAGACGAGCAGTACTTC. It codes for CASSQDQRGPDEQYF.

The chain employs TRBV7-2 and TRBJ2-3, with 9 bases lining up with TRBD1. The V gene's germline CDR1 is SGHTA and CDR2 FQGNSA. CDR3 size: 15 residues. The J segment lost 3 bases and the V segment lost 3 bases, leaving 4 bases of the junction unmatched. The CDR3 DNA sequence: TGTGCCAGCAGCTTCCGGGACAGGGAAACAGATACGCAGTATTTT. Translated, it gives CASSFRDRETDTQYF.

As regards this clone: The sample has other DNA sequences that encode this CDR3 too. This chain uses TRBV18 with TRBJ1-2, with 9 bases aligning to TRBD1. This CDR3 region has 15 residues. J gave up 7 bases and V 2 bases, and 8 bases lay outside the gene matches. Germline V gene lookup returns CDR1 KGHSH and CDR2 LQKENI. This CDR3 reads CASSPSMDRGVGYTF. The DNA of the CDR3 is TGTGCCAGCTCACCATCCATGGACAGGGGAGTTGGCTACACCTTC.

The rearrangement joins TRBV30 to TRBJ1-2, with 11 bases that match TRBD1. CDR1 and CDR2 from the germline V gene are GTSNPN and SVGIG (reference sequence). The CDR3 totals 16 residues. After removal of 2 bases from V and 4 bases from J, the junction contained 9 bases not matched to a gene. CDR3 region: CAWSQLSGTGGYGYTF. The CDR3 DNA reads as TGTGCCTGGAGTCAACTTTCCGGGACAGGGGGCTATGGCTACACCTTC.

This clone was seen a few times. The V gene is TRBV5-5, the J gene TRBJ2-7, with 7 bases identical to TRBD1. The trim removed 0 bases at V and 3 bases at J, leaving 6 bases unmatched. Germline assignment: CDR1 SGHKS and CDR2 YYEKEE (reference sequence). The CDR3 extends over 15 amino acids. The CDR3 DNA is TGTGCCAGCAGCTTGGGGACAGGACCGGGCTACGAGCAGTACTTC. This sequence encodes CASSLGTGPGYEQYF. Looking up the rest from reference TRBV5-5 and TRBJ2-7 gives the full variable domain: DAGVTQSPTHLIKTRGQQVTLRCSPISGHKSVSWYQQVLGQGPQFIFQYYEKEERGRGNFPDRFSARQFPNYSSELNVNALLLGDSALYLCASSLGTGPGYEQYFGPGTRLTVT.

This clone was seen more than once but under ten times. The chain employs TRBV6-6 and TRBJ1-5; 9 bases align to TRBD1. CDR1 and CDR2 from the germline V gene are MNHNY and SVGAGI (reference sequence). V shed 7 bases, J shed 6 bases, and the junction held 7 bases outside the gene matches. There are 14 residues in the CDR3. CDR3: CASTRQGEAQPQHF. The CDR3 DNA sequence: TGTGCCAGCACCCGACAGGGGGAAGCTCAGCCCCAGCATTTT.

V gene TRBV30 combines with J gene TRBJ1-1; 10 nucleotides agree with TRBD1. The CDR3 runs 15 residues. Germline CDR1 GTSNPN, CDR2 SVGIG (reference sequence). The trim removed 0 bases at V and 5 bases at J, leaving 6 bases unmatched. Here the CDR3 DNA reads TGTGCCTGGAGTGTACCCCGGACAGGGGGTACTGAAGCTTTCTTT. Translated: CAWSVPRTGGTEAFF.

V is TRBV12-5 and J is TRBJ2-3; 8 nucleotides line up with TRBD1. This CDR3 comprises 16 residues. Trimming removed 2 bases from V and 6 bases from J; junction bases left unmatched: 10. Germline V gene data show CDR1 as LGHNT and CDR2 as FRNRAP. The CDR3: CASGLPTRQGWDTQYF. CDR3 in DNA: TGTGCTAGTGGTTTGCCAACCCGACAGGGGTGGGATACGCAGTATTTT.

The chain has TRBV29-1 and TRBJ1-5; 8 bases agree with TRBD1. The trim removed 5 bases at V and 5 bases at J, leaving 8 bases unmatched. The CDR3 extends over 14 amino acids. Germline lookup yields CDR1 SQVTM and CDR2 ANQGSEA. CDR3 nucleotides: TGCAGCGTTTCTGAGACAGGGGTTGATCAGCCCCAGCATTTT. This translates into CSVSETGVDQPQHF.